The 30 T cell receptor beta chains in this list originate from one sample, sequenced in a study of regulatory T cells in long-lasting Graves disease. Described time point: newly diagnosed GD, antithyroid drugs for less than 3 months. From RNA extracted from PBMCs, the TCR library was made. According to the study, TCR beta libraries were built with iRepertoire HTBI primers and CDR3-region Arm-PCR. TCRdb called the multiplex PCR reads again in MiXCR, with one record for every CDR3 protein. Of some 400,000 distinct CDR3 sequences in the sample, 14% to 15% were seen once. The same data also went into a second study, on T cells in Graves' hyperthyroidism and ophthalmopathy.

The sequences come from peripheral blood mononuclear cells (PBMCs), collected at new diagnosis, from a patient treated with antithyroid drugs. These receptors were collected from a woman aged 30 to 39 with Graves disease.

On this clonotype itself: A much larger clone lies a single base off, so this may be a read error. The V call is TRBV11-3, the J call TRBJ2-1; D call uncertain. The CDR3 length is 14 residues. With 5 bases removed from V and 6 bases from J, the gap between germline ends came to 14 bases. Germline lookup yields CDR1 SGHNT and CDR2 YENEEA. The CDR3 DNA follows: TGTGCCAGCAGCCAAGGAGCGAGAGTCAATGAGCAGTTCTTC. Amino acid sequence: CASSQGARVNEQFF.

This clonotype has more than one count but fewer than ten. The V and J genes are TRBV5-1 and TRBJ2-7, with TRBD2 identical over 8 bases. CDR3 length: 17 residues. The germline CDR1 and CDR2 sequences are SGHRS and YFSETQ. Trimming at V came to 3 bases and at J to 2 bases, leaving 13 bases not matched to a gene. The CDR3 protein is CASSYLPGIAGTYEQYF. In DNA, the CDR3 is TGCGCCAGCAGCTACCTCCCTGGGATAGCGGGGACCTACGAGCAGTACTTC.

At least ten counts were recorded for this clonotype. V and J are TRBV25-1 and TRBJ2-3; perhaps TRBD2 as D (5 bases). Germline CDR1 and CDR2: MGHDK and SYGVNS. This CDR3 has 14 amino acids. Between the trimmed V and J ends, which lost 4 bases and 0 bases, there was a span of 8 bases. CDR3 region: CASSVRASTDTQYF. DNA of the CDR3: TGTGCCAGCAGTGTGCGGGCTAGCACAGATACGCAGTATTTT.

At least ten counts were recorded for this clonotype. The chain couples TRBV5-6 to TRBJ1-5; tentatively, D is TRBD1 (6 bases). Between the trimmed V and J ends, which lost 3 bases and 7 bases, there was a span of 17 bases. Germline CDR1 is SGHDT and CDR2 is YYEEEE. The CDR3 has 15 residues. CDR3 coding DNA: TGTGCCAGCAGCTGGGGAACAGGGCCAGACCAGCCCCAGCATTTT. Amino acid sequence: CASSWGTGPDQPQHF.

V and J are TRBV5-1 and TRBJ2-7; TRBD2 might be the D (6 bases). V lost 0 bases and J 2 bases, leaving 12 bases between the germline ends. Looked up from germline, CDR1 is SGHRS and CDR2 is YFSETQ. This CDR3 has 15 residues. CDR3 coding DNA: TGCGCCAGCAGCTTGGTTAGCGGAAGCCCCTACGAGCAGTACTTC. Translated, it gives CASSLVSGSPYEQYF.

This clonotype appeared a few times. The V and J genes are TRBV30 and TRBJ1-3, with D possibly matching TRBD1 (6 bases). The CDR3 length is 14 residues. V lost 4 bases and J 4 bases, leaving 14 bases between the germline ends. Germline CDR1 and CDR2: GTSNPN and SVGIG (reference sequence). In DNA, the CDR3 is TGTGCCTGGACACCGCGACAGGTGGGAAACACCATATATTTT. Amino acids: CAWTPRQVGNTIYF. Full variable domain (remainder filled in from reference TRBV30 and TRBJ1-3): SQTIHQWPATLVQPVGSPLSLECTVEGTSNPNLYWYRQAAGRGLQLLFYSVGIGQISSEVPQNLSASRPQDRQFILSSKKLLLSDSGFYLCAWTPRQVGNTIYFGEGSWLTVV.

This clonotype occurred many times. The rearrangement joins TRBV28 to TRBJ2-1; TRBD2 agrees at 9 bases. Germline CDR1 reads MDHEN; CDR2 reads SYDVKM. The CDR3 runs 15 residues. The V and J ends lost 4 bases and 6 bases, in that order; junction bases with no gene match: 7. As DNA, the CDR3 is TGTGCCAGCAGTTCCGGGACTAGCAAGGGCAATGAGCAGTTCTTC. Its protein product is CASSSGTSKGNEQFF.

In this sample, this clonotype turned up many times. The rearrangement joins TRBV9 to TRBJ2-7, with D possibly matching TRBD1 (5 bases). Per germline, CDR1 SGDLS and CDR2 YYNGEE. Trimming left V 0 bases short and J 2 bases short, with 12 bases between. This CDR3 has 15 residues. CDR3 loop: CASSVGVDSAYEQYF. The CDR3 bases are TGTGCCAGCAGCGTAGGAGTTGACAGTGCCTACGAGCAGTACTTC.

The rearrangement joins TRBV20-1 to TRBJ2-2; 7 bases line up with TRBD2. Germline CDR1 is DFQATT and CDR2 is SNEGSKA (reference sequence). V dropped 0 bases and J dropped 7; count of bases not matched to a gene: 8. The CDR3 extends over 15 amino acids. CDR3 nucleotide sequence: TGCAGTGCTAGAGATGGGGGGTCGGGGGGCGGGGAGCTGTTTTTT. It translates to CSARDGGSGGGELFF.

The chain uses TRBV7-2 and TRBJ2-1; 7 bases fit TRBD1. CDR1 and CDR2 from the germline V gene are SGHTA and FQGNSA. This CDR3 spans 13 amino acids. V trimming: 2 bases; J trimming: 13 bases; junction bases outside the gene matches: 8. The CDR3 sequence is CASSLSLRDSQFF. Here the CDR3 DNA reads TGTGCCAGCAGCTTAAGTCTCCGGGACAGCCAGTTCTTC.

V is TRBV18 and J is TRBJ1-1; D remains ambiguous. The ends were cut back, 3 bases at V and 0 bases at J, with 8 bases in the middle. The CDR3 runs to 14 residues. CDR1 is KGHSH and CDR2 is LQKENI in the germline V gene. CDR3 DNA sequence: TGTGCCAGCTCACCCGGGATCCTGAACACTGAAGCTTTCTTT. This sequence encodes CASSPGILNTEAFF.

In its sample, this clonotype was seen a few times. V is TRBV20-1 and J is TRBJ2-1, with no clear D. Germline CDR1 reads DFQATT; CDR2 reads SNEGSKA (reference sequence). With 0 bases removed from V and 8 bases from J, the gap between germline ends came to 14 bases. The CDR3 has 14 amino acids. CDR3 bases: TGCAGTGCTAGAGATCGGAGCGACCCCGATGAGCAGTTCTTC. Residues: CSARDRSDPDEQFF.

This clonotype was counted at least ten times. The gene calls are TRBV18 and TRBJ1-1; D is undetermined. The CDR3 runs to 11 residues. V lost 6 bases and J lost 2, with 4 bases in between. Germline CDR1 is KGHSH and CDR2 is LQKENI. The DNA of the CDR3 is TGTGCCAGCTCCAATAACACTGAAGCTTTCTTT. This sequence encodes CASSNNTEAFF.

The chain has TRBV20-1 and TRBJ2-4; TRBD1 aligns across 10 bases. Looked up from germline, CDR1 is DFQATT and CDR2 is SNEGSKA (reference sequence). J lost 6 bases, V lost 1 base, and 9 bases had no gene match. The CDR3 consists of 16 residues. The CDR3 DNA reads as TGCAGTGCTAGAGGTCCCGGGACAGGGGTGGGAAACATTCAGTACTTC. Its protein product is CSARGPGTGVGNIQYF.

Ten or more counts support this clonotype. The chain is built from TRBV6-2 or TRBV6-3 and TRBJ2-1; 10 bases match TRBD2. V was clipped by 0 bases and J by 0 bases; unmatched bases: 8. Germline V gives CDR1 MNHEY, CDR2 SVGEGT. This CDR3 is 19 amino acids long. CDR3 nucleotide sequence: TGTGCCAGCAGTTACTCGAGTGGGCTAGCGGGGGCCTCCTACAATGAGCAGTTCTTC. Translating it yields CASSYSSGLAGASYNEQFF.

The table lists this clonotype with a few counts. The chain has TRBV9 and TRBJ2-1; D perhaps matches TRBD1 (6 bases). The length of the CDR3 is 15 residues. Germline-derived CDR1 and CDR2 are SGDLS and YYNGEE. V was clipped by 0 bases and J by 4 bases, with 11 bases between them. CDR3 sequence: CASSVGQERYNEQFF. The DNA for the CDR3 is TGTGCCAGCAGCGTAGGACAGGAAAGATACAATGAGCAGTTCTTC.

This clonotype was recorded at least ten times. This chain joins TRBV11-2 and TRBJ2-5; 8 positions match TRBD2. The CDR3 length is 17 residues. J gave up 5 bases and V 4 bases, and 15 bases lay outside the gene matches. Germline lookup yields CDR1 SGHAT and CDR2 FQNNGV. The CDR3 DNA is TGTGCCAGCAGCTCGACTGGGGTCGCGGGAGGTGCGGAGACCCAGTACTTC. Its translation: CASSSTGVAGGAETQYF.

This clonotype was seen many times. The V gene is TRBV18, the J gene TRBJ2-7; a possible D gene is TRBD1 (5 bases). This CDR3 is built from 13 residues. V was trimmed by 2 bases and J by 6 bases, leaving 11 bases between them. Germline CDR1 and CDR2: KGHSH and LQKENI. CDR3 loop: CASSPRGEGEQYF. CDR3 nucleotides: TGTGCCAGCTCACCAAGGGGTGAAGGCGAGCAGTACTTC.

The chain joins TRBV29-1 to TRBJ2-5; no definite D call. The CDR3 has 12 residues. Looked up from germline, CDR1 is SQVTM and CDR2 is ANQGSEA. Trimming took 4 bases from V and 1 from J, leaving 7 bases between them. In DNA form, the CDR3 reads TGCAGCGTTGCCGCAGGCCAAGAGACCCAGTACTTC. Translation gives CSVAAGQETQYF.

This sequence joins TRBV7-6 and TRBJ2-1, with D possibly matching TRBD2 (6 bases). CDR1 and CDR2 from the germline V gene are SGHVS and FNYEAQ. This CDR3 is 16 amino acids long. V gave up 1 base and J gave up 5 bases, with 15 bases separating them. The CDR3 DNA is TGTGCCAGCAGCTTAGAAGTTACTGGCGGGAACAATGAGCAGTTCTTC. It encodes CASSLEVTGGNNEQFF.

The sample holds many counts of this clonotype. This chain uses TRBV20-1 with TRBJ2-7; a possible D gene is TRBD1 (6 bases). The V gene's germline CDR1 is DFQATT and CDR2 SNEGSKA (reference sequence). Deletions cut 5 bases from V and 1 base from J, with 9 bases between. This CDR3 is built from 12 residues. The CDR3, as DNA: TGCAGTGCTTCGGGACAATCCTACGAGCAGTACTTC. Translating it yields CSASGQSYEQYF.

To note about this clonotype: A much larger clone differs by one base, so this may be a read error. The rearrangement links TRBV6-1 to TRBJ2-3; a possible D gene is TRBD2 (5 bases). Judging by the DNA end, TRBJ2-7 fits better; the J call may be wrong. This CDR3 contains 12 residues. Germline V gene lookup returns CDR1 MNHNS and CDR2 SASEGT. CDR3 bases: TGTGCCAGCAGCTATACCGGGAAACAGCAGTACTTC. Protein sequence: CASSYTGKQQYF.

This rearrangement joins TRBV7-9 to TRBJ2-6, with TRBD1 identical over 7 bases. CDR1 is SEHNR, CDR2 FQNEAQ, per germline (reference sequence). The CDR3 length is 20 residues. The J segment lost 4 bases and the V segment lost 7 bases, leaving 22 bases of the junction unmatched. The CDR3 sequence: CASIGVGWGQPTTGANVLTF. The CDR3 bases are TGTGCCAGCATCGGGGTAGGTTGGGGACAGCCTACTACGGGGGCCAACGTCCTGACTTTC.

At least ten counts were recorded for this clonotype. The chain employs TRBV19 and TRBJ1-2; D may be TRBD1 (5 bases). CDR3 length: 12 amino acids. Germline assignment: CDR1 LNHDA and CDR2 SQIVND (reference sequence). V shed 5 bases and J shed 8 bases, with 12 bases lying between them. CDR3 residues: CASSVGAEGYTF. CDR3 DNA sequence: TGTGCCAGTAGTGTAGGGGCGGAGGGCTACACCTTC.

The chain has TRBV28 and TRBJ2-7, with 8 bases that match TRBD2. The length of the CDR3 is 15 residues. V was clipped by 6 bases and J by 2 bases; unmatched bases: 9. In germline, CDR1 is MDHEN, CDR2 SYDVKM. The CDR3 protein is CASSATGGRPYEQYF. The DNA of the CDR3 is TGTGCCAGCAGCGCAACCGGCGGGAGGCCCTACGAGCAGTACTTC.

This clonotype was recorded a few times. The CDR3 DNA follows: TGCAGCGTTGAAGAGGGGAAGGGAACAGGGGACTACGAGCAGTACTTC. Residues: CSVEEGKGTGDYEQYF. The V gene is TRBV29-1, the J gene TRBJ2-7; TRBD1 matches 7 bases. This CDR3 contains 16 residues. V shed 0 bases and J 3 bases; nucleotides not matched to a gene: 11. Germline V gives CDR1 SQVTM, CDR2 ANQGSEA.

This clonotype was seen more than once but under ten times. This chain connects TRBV10-2 to TRBJ2-7; the D is unclear. The CDR3 sequence is 13 residues long. Germline CDR1 is WSHSY and CDR2 is SAAADI. V shed 2 bases and J shed 2 bases, with 7 bases lying between them. The CDR3 bases are TGCGCCAGCAGTGAGAACAGTCCCTACGAGCAGTACTTC. Protein product: CASSENSPYEQYF.

This clonotype came up many times. The V gene is TRBV7-7, the J gene TRBJ2-1; 11 bases are a match to TRBD2. The V and J ends lost 0 bases and 6 bases, in that order; junction bases with no gene match: 4. CDR3 length equals 16 residues. Germline loops: CDR1 SSHAT, CDR2 FNYEAQ (reference sequence). DNA for the CDR3: TGTGCCAGCAGCTTAGCACTAGCGGGAGTCGGCAATGAGCAGTTCTTC. Translated, it gives CASSLALAGVGNEQFF.

This clonotype was seen many times. The chain is built from TRBV20-1 and TRBJ2-3; possibly TRBD1 for D (5 bases). Looked up from germline, CDR1 is DFQATT and CDR2 is SNEGSKA (reference sequence). The V end lost 2 bases, the J end lost 7 bases, and 10 bases lay between the germline ends. This CDR3 is built from 12 residues. This CDR3 reads CSARLQVYTQYF. Written as DNA, the CDR3 is TGCAGTGCTAGACTACAGGTTTATACGCAGTATTTT.

The chain has TRBV5-5 and TRBJ1-1, with a tentative D call TRBD1 (6 bases). This CDR3 has 18 residues. Trimming took 0 bases from V and 2 from J, leaving 20 bases between them. Germline loops: CDR1 SGHKS, CDR2 YYEKEE (reference sequence). The CDR3 DNA reads as TGTGCCAGCAGCTTGGCCATTCAGGGGCCCCTCTTAAACACTGAAGCTTTCTTT. It encodes CASSLAIQGPLLNTEAFF.